This record covers a single TCR beta chain. This entry is derived from a study of human T cells and chemical hapten exposure. Study-level information: Upper inner arm skin measuring around 2 cm by around 2 cm received 2% DPC for sensitization. Patch tests of 0.01% DPC on the upper back were read at 6 days.

TCRdb reprocessed the RACE reads via MiXCR and lists one record per CDR3 protein. The sample has almost 40,000 distinct CDR3 sequences, roughly 7.2% seen once; the top ten hold around 1.4%. CDR3 length: 14 residues. The V end was cut by 6 bases, the J end by 4 bases, with 13 bases between. Described time point: pre-sensitization, week 0. Treatment specified: therapeutic diphenylcyclopropenone sensitization with weekly scalp DPC. Participating donors were patients with alopecia, aged 18 to 70 years, considered appropriate candidates for DPC. This TCR was recovered from a woman aged 45-59 years with alopecia areata. Some clones in this sample may be carry-over from other donors' samples. The sample was whole blood, taken in connection with sensitization to the hapten diphenylcyclopropenone (DPC). This sequence joins TRBV12-3 or TRBV12-4 and TRBJ1-5, with D tentatively TRBD1 (6 bases). The CDR3 here is CASRRGGRNQPQHF. The CDR3 DNA reads as TGTGCCAGCAGGCGCGGGGGGCGGAATCAGCCCCAGCATTTT.